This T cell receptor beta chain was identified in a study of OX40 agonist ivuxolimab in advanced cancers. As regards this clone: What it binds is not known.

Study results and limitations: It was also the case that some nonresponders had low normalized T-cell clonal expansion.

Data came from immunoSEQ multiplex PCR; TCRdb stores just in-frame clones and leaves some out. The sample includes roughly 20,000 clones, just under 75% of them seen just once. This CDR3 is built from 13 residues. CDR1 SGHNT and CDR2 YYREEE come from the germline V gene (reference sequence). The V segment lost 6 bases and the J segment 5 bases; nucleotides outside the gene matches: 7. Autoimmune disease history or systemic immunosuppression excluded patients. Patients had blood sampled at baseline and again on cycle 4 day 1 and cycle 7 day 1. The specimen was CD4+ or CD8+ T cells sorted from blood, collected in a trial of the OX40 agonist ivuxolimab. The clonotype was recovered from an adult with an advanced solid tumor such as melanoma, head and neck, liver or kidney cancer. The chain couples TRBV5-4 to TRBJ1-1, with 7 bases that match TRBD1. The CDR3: CASNRQGGTEAFF. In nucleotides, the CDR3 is TGTGCCAGCAACCGACAGGGAGGTACTGAAGCTTTCTTT.